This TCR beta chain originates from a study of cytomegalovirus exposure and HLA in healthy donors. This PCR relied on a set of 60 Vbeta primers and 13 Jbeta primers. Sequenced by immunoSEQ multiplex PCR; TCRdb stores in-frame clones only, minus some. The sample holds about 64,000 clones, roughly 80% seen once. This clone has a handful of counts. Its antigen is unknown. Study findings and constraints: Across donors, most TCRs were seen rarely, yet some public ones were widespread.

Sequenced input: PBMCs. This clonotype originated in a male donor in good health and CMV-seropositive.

CDR3 region: CAISRRDRGGETQYF. In nucleotides, the CDR3 is TGTGCCATCAGTCGCCGGGACAGGGGCGGGGAGACCCAGTACTTC. This rearrangement joins TRBV10-3 to TRBJ2-5; 10 bases match TRBD1. This CDR3 is built from 15 residues. Per the germline V gene, CDR1 is ENHRY and CDR2 is SYGVKD. The V gene end was trimmed by 5 bases and the J gene end by 5 bases; junction bases not matched to a gene: 8.